Below, one TCR beta chain is given with its context. Random-hexamer reverse transcription was applied to roughly 0.5 to 1 ug RNA. immunoSEQ multiplex PCR amplified TCR beta CDR3 across 54 Vbeta, 13 Jbeta. One entry per CDR3 protein results from TCRdb running MiXCR on the immunoSEQ multiplex PCR reads. Of over 300,000 distinct CDR3 sequences in the sample, about 92% were seen once. Patients with stable or active relapsing-remitting disease, all of them treatment-naive, made up the multiple sclerosis controls. The sample is drawn from a study of CD8 T cells in Susac syndrome. The specimen was CD4+ T cells from PBMCs. The clonotype comes from a human donor with multiple sclerosis.

The CDR3: CSAGTVMNTEAFF. The CDR3 DNA sequence: TGCAGCGCTGGGACAGTCATGAACACTGAAGCTTTCTTT. The rearrangement links TRBV29-1 to TRBJ1-1; 7 nucleotides align to TRBD1. CDR1 SQVTM and CDR2 ANQGSEA come from the germline V gene. The CDR3 extends over 13 amino acids. The V segment lost 7 bases and the J segment 0 bases; nucleotides outside the gene matches: 5. Full variable domain (rest looked up from reference TRBV29-1 and TRBJ1-1): SAVISQKPSRDICQRGTSLTIQCQVDSQVTMMFWYRQQPGQSLTLIATANQGSEATYESGFVIDKFPISRPNLTFSTLTVSNMSPEDSSIYLCSAGTVMNTEAFFGQGTRLTVV.